The 20 T cell receptor beta chains presented below share a single source sample, sequenced in a study of cytomegalovirus exposure and HLA in healthy donors. PCR was performed using 60 Vbeta and 13 Jbeta primers. Only in-frame clones appear in the TCRdb table, and some are missing; sequencing was by immunoSEQ multiplex PCR. The sample data list some 110,000 clones. Material: PBMCs. These receptors all come from a man aged 25 to 45 in good health and CMV-seronegative.

This chain uses TRBV25-1 with TRBJ2-3; D remains ambiguous. Trimming took 4 bases from V and 4 from J, leaving 6 bases between them. The germline V gene encodes CDR1 MGHDK and CDR2 SYGVNS. This CDR3 is built from 12 residues. This CDR3 is CASSGSSDTQYF. The CDR3 DNA is TGTGCCAGCAGTGGTAGCTCAGATACGCAGTATTTT.

V gene TRBV30 combines with J gene TRBJ1-6, with D possibly being TRBD1 (6 bases). This CDR3 has 14 amino acids. CDR1 is GTSNPN and CDR2 is SVGIG in the germline V gene (reference sequence). The V and J ends lost 4 bases and 6 bases respectively, with 13 bases between them. The chain's CDR3 is CAWTPGTFNSPLHF. The CDR3 DNA sequence: TGTGCCTGGACCCCCGGGACATTTAATTCACCCCTCCACTTT. Full variable domain (rest looked up from reference TRBV30 and TRBJ1-6): SQTIHQWPATLVQPVGSPLSLECTVEGTSNPNLYWYRQAAGRGLQLLFYSVGIGQISSEVPQNLSASRPQDRQFILSSKKLLLSDSGFYLCAWTPGTFNSPLHFGNGTRLTVT.

The rearrangement uses TRBV5-1 and TRBJ2-7, with a tentative D call TRBD1 (6 bases). The CDR3 spans 14 residues. Trimming removed 2 bases at V and 3 bases at J, with 12 bases between. Germline V lookup: CDR1 SGHRS, CDR2 YFSETQ. CDR3 region: CASSFSPGVYEQYF. CDR3 DNA sequence: TGCGCCAGCAGCTTTTCCCCAGGGGTCTACGAGCAGTACTTC.

Concerning this clone itself: The sample holds other DNA sequences that translate to the same CDR3. The chain uses TRBV28 and TRBJ1-3, with D possibly matching TRBD1 (5 bases). This CDR3 has 16 residues. V was pared by 5 bases and J by 8 bases, with 22 bases between. The germline V gene has CDR1 MDHEN and CDR2 SYDVKM. CDR3 protein: CASSSLPQGNGYTIYF. In nucleotides, the CDR3 is TGTGCCAGCAGTAGCCTCCCCCAGGGAAATGGTTACACCATATATTTT.

The CDR3 sequence is CSVRMSGGAREQFF. In nucleotides, the CDR3 is TGCAGCGTGCGAATGAGCGGGGGGGCGCGAGAGCAGTTCTTC. The chain carries TRBV29-1 and TRBJ2-1; 10 bases align to TRBD2. This CDR3 has 14 amino acids. In germline, CDR1 is SQVTM, CDR2 ANQGSEA. Trimming removed 6 bases from V and 10 bases from J; junction bases left unmatched: 12.

This chain links TRBV29-1 with TRBJ2-1; a possible D gene is TRBD1 (5 bases). The V gene lost 3 bases and the J gene lost 0 bases, with 18 bases spanning the gap. The CDR3 contains 17 residues. Germline lookup yields CDR1 SQVTM and CDR2 ANQGSEA. The CDR3 sequence is CSVDAGLLLRSYNEQFF. CDR3 in DNA: TGCAGCGTTGATGCAGGGCTCCTCCTTCGCTCCTACAATGAGCAGTTCTTC.

The J gene is TRBJ2-7, the V gene TRBV11-2, with 8 bases fitting TRBD2. There are 14 residues in the CDR3. V gave up 1 base and J gave up 2 bases; unmatched junction bases: 1. In germline, CDR1 is SGHAT, CDR2 FQNNGV. The DNA of the CDR3 is TGTGCCAGCAGCTTAGCGGGGGGGACCTACGAGCAGTACTTC. Translating it yields CASSLAGGTYEQYF.

V is TRBV19 and J is TRBJ1-4; D gene ambiguous. Per the germline V gene, CDR1 is LNHDA and CDR2 is SQIVND (reference sequence). V lost 1 base and J 6 bases, leaving 21 bases between the germline ends. This CDR3 region has 18 residues. The CDR3 loop reads CASSIANAVAPGHEKLFF. CDR3 nucleotide sequence: TGTGCCAGTAGTATAGCAAATGCCGTGGCCCCTGGGCATGAAAAACTGTTTTTT.

V usage is TRBV7-2 and J usage is TRBJ2-5; tentative D call: TRBD2 (5 bases). The CDR3 runs 12 residues. Trimming left V 5 bases short and J 2 bases short, with 6 bases between. Germline CDR1 and CDR2: SGHTA and FQGNSA. The CDR3: CASSREQETQYF. CDR3 in DNA: TGTGCCAGCAGCAGGGAGCAAGAGACCCAGTACTTC.

The rearrangement links TRBV4-3 to TRBJ1-6, with D maybe TRBD1 (5 bases). The CDR3 spans 17 residues. Germline V gene data show CDR1 as LGHNA and CDR2 as YSLEER. Trimming cost V 2 bases and J 7 bases, with 18 bases left between them. CDR3 sequence: CASSQSLRGLLNSPLHF. DNA of the CDR3: TGCGCCAGCAGCCAATCCCTAAGGGGACTGCTCAATTCACCCCTCCACTTT.

The rearrangement links TRBV18 to TRBJ2-1, with 7 bases aligning to TRBD1. CDR1 is KGHSH, CDR2 LQKENI, per germline. The V and J ends lost 2 bases and 5 bases, in that order; junction bases with no gene match: 0. The CDR3 length is 13 residues. CDR3 sequence (DNA): TGTGCCAGCTCACCAGACAGGGACAATGAGCAGTTCTTC. Translating gives CASSPDRDNEQFF.

CDR3 residues: CAIRDRAGDQPQHF. The CDR3, as DNA: TGTGCCATCAGGGACAGGGCAGGAGATCAGCCCCAGCATTTT. The chain has TRBV10-3 and TRBJ1-5; 8 bases line up with TRBD1. The CDR3 sequence is 14 residues long. Trimming cost V 6 bases and J 5 bases; bases outside gene matches: 6. Germline CDR1 reads ENHRY; CDR2 reads SYGVKD.

Concerning this clone itself: The sample holds other DNA sequences that translate to the same CDR3. The CDR3 sequence: CASSPGQGDGYTF. For the CDR3, the DNA is TGTGCCAGCTCACCGGGACAGGGAGATGGCTACACCTTC. The chain carries TRBV18 and TRBJ1-2, with TRBD1 identical over 9 bases. With V trimmed by 3 bases and J by 6 bases, 2 bases remained unmatched. The V gene's germline CDR1 is KGHSH and CDR2 LQKENI. This CDR3 has 13 residues.

The CDR3 bases are TGTGCCATCAGACAGGGTCCAATGAACACTGAAGCTTTCTTT. Encoded protein: CAIRQGPMNTEAFF. The V call is TRBV10-3, the J call TRBJ1-1, with TRBD1 as a possible D gene (6 bases). Trimming stripped 6 bases from V and 0 bases from J, with 11 bases between. Germline CDR1 ENHRY, CDR2 SYGVKD. This CDR3 spans 14 amino acids.

V usage is TRBV6-5 and J usage is TRBJ1-1; D gene ambiguous. Per the germline V gene, CDR1 is MNHEY and CDR2 is SVGAGI. The V end lost 5 bases, the J end lost 0 bases, and 10 bases lay between the germline ends. There are 14 residues in the CDR3. CDR3 in DNA: TGTGCCAGCAGTGAGAGAGGGATGAACACTGAAGCTTTCTTT. Protein: CASSERGMNTEAFF.

The chain carries TRBV6-5 and TRBJ1-1; a weak D match, TRBD1 (5 bases). The CDR3 sequence is 14 residues long. V shed 0 bases and J shed 1 base, with 6 bases lying between them. Germline assignment: CDR1 MNHEY and CDR2 SVGAGI. The CDR3 DNA follows: TGTGCCAGCAGTTACTCGACAGCGAACACTGAAGCTTTCTTT. This gives the protein CASSYSTANTEAFF.

The genes are TRBV5-1 and TRBJ2-1, with D perhaps matching TRBD1 (6 bases). The germline V and J ends were trimmed by 0 bases and 3 bases, with 13 bases remaining between them. The CDR3 totals 16 residues. Germline CDR1 reads SGHRS; CDR2 reads YFSETQ. The CDR3 loop reads CASSLGDRRYYNEQFF. DNA of the CDR3: TGCGCCAGCAGCTTGGGCGACAGGAGATACTACAATGAGCAGTTCTTC. Based on the CDR3 plus reference TRBV5-1 and TRBJ2-1, the full variable domain is KAGVTQTPRYLIKTRGQQVTLSCSPISGHRSVSWYQQTPGQGLQFLFEYFSETQRNKGNFPGRFSGRQFSNSRSEMNVSTLELGDSALYLCASSLGDRRYYNEQFFGPGTRLTVL.

The CDR3 is CVSCRDSNYEQYF. In DNA form, the CDR3 reads TGTGTCAGTTGTCGGGATTCAAACTACGAGCAGTACTTC. This chain connects TRBV2 to TRBJ2-7; tentative D call: TRBD2 (5 bases). The CDR3 loop spans 13 amino acids. CDR1 SNHLY and CDR2 FYNNEI come from the germline V gene.

J is TRBJ1-6 and V is TRBV5-6; D not resolved. V was cut by 1 base and J by 7 bases, with 9 bases left in between. Germline values: CDR1 SGHDT, CDR2 YYEEEE. CDR3 length: 14 amino acids. In DNA form, the CDR3 reads TGTGCCAGCAGCTTGACGAACTTAAATTCACCCCTCCACTTT. This translates into CASSLTNLNSPLHF.

This chain connects TRBV5-1 to TRBJ2-5; 8 positions match TRBD1. V was pared by 4 bases and J by 5 bases, with 7 bases of the junction left unmatched. The CDR3 totals 14 residues. Germline V gene sequence: CDR1 SGHRS, CDR2 YFSETQ. The CDR3: CASSQGAPKETQYF. CDR3 bases: TGCGCCAGCAGCCAGGGGGCCCCTAAGGAGACCCAGTACTTC.